Listed below are T cell receptor beta chains from one sample, sequenced in a study of shared clonotypes between healthy human individuals. Generated by immunoSEQ multiplex PCR, the TCRdb table keeps only in-frame clones and is missing some. Seen here are under 850,000 clones, nearly 95% observed once, and the top ten hold 24%. The sequencing input was naive CD8+ T cells sorted from blood. The source of these receptors is a man younger than 45 in good health. Both conserved end residues are part of each CDR3. D genes are given only for firm matches. Clone size is not always given. Where it is, it says once, few, many or a class for expanded clones.

clone_size,j_call,v_call,d_call,cdr3_aa,cdr3_nt
NA,TRBJ2-7,TRBV11-2,TRBD1,CASSSSDRGTYEQYF,TGTGCCAGCAGCTCCTCGGACAGGGGTACCTACGAGCAGTACTTC
NA,TRBJ1-2,TRBV18,TRBD1,CASSPPKIGTGNYGYTF,TGTGCCAGCTCACCTCCTAAAATCGGGACAGGGAACTATGGCTACACCTTC
NA,TRBJ2-2,TRBV5-5,TRBD2,CASSLGPILAGGHTGELFF,TGTGCCAGCAGCTTGGGCCCTATACTAGCGGGGGGACACACCGGGGAGCTGTTTTTT
once,TRBJ2-7,TRBV5-1,NA,CASSGRDGSYEQYF,TGCGCCAGCAGCGGGCGGGACGGGTCCTACGAGCAGTACTTC
NA,TRBJ2-7,TRBV5-5,TRBD2,CASSFWTRPYEQYF,TGTGCCAGCAGCTTCTGGACTAGGCCCTACGAGCAGTACTTC
NA,TRBJ2-2,TRBV5-4,TRBD2,CASSFTGGDTGELFF,TGTGCCAGCAGCTTTACGGGAGGAGACACCGGGGAGCTGTTTTTT
NA,TRBJ1-2,TRBV29-1,NA,CSVESNYGYTF,TGCAGCGTTGAATCCAACTATGGCTACACCTTC
NA,TRBJ2-1,TRBV6-5,NA,CASSYSKASSYNEQFF,TGTGCCAGCAGTTACTCGAAGGCGAGCTCCTACAATGAGCAGTTCTTC
NA,TRBJ1-5,TRBV19,NA,CASSLWAGNNQPQHF,TGTGCCAGCAGCCTTTGGGCTGGGAACAATCAGCCCCAGCATTTT
NA,TRBJ1-3,TRBV7-9,NA,CASSLTDSAPRNTIYF,TGTGCCAGCAGCCTCACGGACAGCGCGCCACGAAACACCATATATTTT
NA,TRBJ2-7,TRBV25-1,NA,CASSLGQGIHEQYF,TGTGCCAGCAGTTTGGGGCAGGGGATCCACGAGCAGTACTTC
NA,TRBJ2-7,TRBV10-2,NA,CASGPASSYEQYF,TGCGCCAGCGGACCTGCAAGCTCCTACGAGCAGTACTTC
NA,TRBJ2-7,TRBV7-9,NA,CASSLGAGFAYEQYF,TGTGCCAGCAGCTTAGGTGCAGGGTTCGCCTACGAGCAGTACTTC
once,TRBJ2-1,TRBV27,NA,CASSSGGASPSVNEQFF,TGTGCCAGCTCGTCGGGGGGCGCGAGCCCGTCCGTTAATGAGCAGTTCTTC
NA,TRBJ1-2,TRBV21-1,NA,CASSKSRKRWGDFWRDYGYTF,TGTGCCAGCAGCAAATCCAGAAAGAGGTGGGGGGACTTTTGGCGCGACTATGGCTACACCTTC
NA,TRBJ1-5,TRBV15,TRBD1,CATSIGGQGNQPQHF,TGTGCCACCAGCATAGGGGGACAGGGTAATCAGCCCCAGCATTTT
NA,TRBJ1-5,TRBV7-8,NA,CASSLEADNQPQHF,TGTGCCAGCAGCTTAGAGGCTGACAATCAGCCCCAGCATTTT
NA,TRBJ2-2,TRBV18,NA,CASSPELWTPDTGELFF,TGTGCCAGCTCACCAGAGCTCTGGACGCCCGACACCGGGGAGCTGTTTTTT
NA,TRBJ2-7,TRBV27,NA,CASSSAHEQYF,TGTGCCAGCAGTTCAGCCCACGAGCAGTACTTC
NA,TRBJ2-1,TRBV19,NA,CASSIVSGSYEQFF,TGTGCCAGTAGTATTGTCAGCGGGTCATATGAGCAGTTCTTC
NA,TRBJ1-1,TRBV10-3,TRBD1,CAISPGQGNTEAFF,TGTGCCATCAGCCCCGGACAGGGGAACACTGAAGCTTTCTTT
NA,TRBJ2-7,TRBV14,TRBD2,CASSQGWTSGNYEQYF,TGTGCCAGCAGCCAAGGGTGGACTAGCGGGAACTACGAGCAGTACTTC
NA,TRBJ1-1,TRBV9,NA,CASSVEQGGGTEAFF,TGTGCCAGCAGCGTAGAACAGGGTGGAGGTACTGAAGCTTTCTTT
NA,TRBJ2-2,TRBV4-2,NA,CASSQEGPELFF,TGTGCCAGCAGCCAAGAGGGCCCCGAGCTGTTTTTT
NA,TRBJ2-7,TRBV13,TRBD2,CASSASGSSYEQYF,TGTGCCAGCAGCGCCAGCGGGAGCTCCTACGAGCAGTACTTC
NA,TRBJ1-3,TRBV4-3,NA,CASSQDSVTSSGNTIYF,TGCGCCAGCAGCCAAGATTCCGTGACCTCCTCTGGAAACACCATATATTTT
NA,TRBJ1-4,TRBV6-6,TRBD1,CASSLPDRGGEKLFF,TGTGCCAGCAGTTTACCGGACAGGGGTGGGGAAAAACTGTTTTTT
NA,TRBJ1-3,TRBV14,TRBD1,CASSQVARGTGNTIYF,TGTGCCAGCAGCCAAGTCGCCAGGGGGACGGGAAACACCATATATTTT
NA,TRBJ1-2,TRBV9,TRBD1,CASSVALQGARGYTF,TGTGCCAGCAGCGTAGCTCTACAGGGGGCGAGAGGCTACACCTTC
NA,TRBJ1-5,TRBV4-1,NA,CASSQESAYSNQPQHF,TGCGCCAGCAGCCAAGAGTCAGCCTATAGCAATCAGCCCCAGCATTTT
NA,TRBJ2-1,TRBV7-9,NA,CASSLATSISWFF,TGTGCCAGCAGCTTAGCTACGTCTATCAGTTGGTTCTTC
NA,TRBJ2-7,TRBV7-9,TRBD1,CASSSRDRAYEQYF,TGTGCCAGCAGCTCACGGGACAGAGCCTACGAGCAGTACTTC
NA,TRBJ2-7,TRBV9,NA,CASSVGQGTYEQYF,TGTGCCAGCAGCGTAGGCCAGGGAACCTACGAGCAGTACTTC
few,TRBJ1-2,TRBV11-2,NA,CASSLDSYGYTF,TGTGCCAGCAGCTTGGACAGCTATGGCTACACCTTC
NA,TRBJ2-7,TRBV9,NA,CASSVGGDTYEQYF,TGTGCCAGCAGCGTAGGGGGCGATACATACGAGCAGTACTTC
NA,TRBJ2-3,TRBV13,TRBD1,CASSKGQGIRDTQYF,TGTGCCAGCAGCAAGGGACAGGGAATTAGGGATACGCAGTATTTT
NA,TRBJ2-2,TRBV6-4,TRBD2,CASSLSLAGGAGELFF,TGTGCCAGCAGCCTCAGCCTAGCGGGAGGGGCCGGGGAGCTGTTTTTT
NA,TRBJ1-5,TRBV6-5,NA,CASSWGINQPQHF,TGTGCCAGCAGTTGGGGGATCAATCAGCCCCAGCATTTT
once,TRBJ2-1,TRBV27,TRBD2,CASREAGGTFYNEQFF,TGTGCCAGCAGAGAAGCGGGAGGGACGTTTTACAATGAGCAGTTCTTC
NA,TRBJ1-4,TRBV30,NA,CAWSVSGINEKLFF,TGTGCCTGGAGTGTGTCAGGGATTAATGAAAAACTGTTTTTT
NA,TRBJ2-7,TRBV28,NA,CASSQRQNLLGHEQYF,TGTGCCAGCAGTCAAAGACAGAACCTACTTGGCCACGAGCAGTACTTC
once,TRBJ2-3,TRBV30,TRBD1,CAWTGIGTETSTDTQYF,TGTGCCTGGACGGGCATCGGGACAGAGACTAGCACAGATACGCAGTATTTT
NA,TRBJ2-7,TRBV14,NA,CASSRLGDSRAYEQYF,TGTGCCAGCAGCCGGCTAGGTGACAGCAGGGCCTACGAGCAGTACTTC
NA,TRBJ2-7,TRBV6-5,TRBD1,CATRQGAWNEQYF,TGTGCCACCCGACAGGGGGCTTGGAACGAGCAGTACTTC
NA,TRBJ1-1,TRBV10-3,NA,CAISDPGHLGAFF,TGTGCCATCAGTGATCCGGGCCACTTAGGGGCTTTCTTT
NA,TRBJ1-5,TRBV2,NA,CASREGGDQPQHF,TGTGCCAGCAGGGAAGGGGGGGATCAGCCCCAGCATTTT
NA,TRBJ2-1,TRBV19,NA,CASSKDMSSYNEQFF,TGTGCCAGTAGTAAGGACATGAGCTCCTACAATGAGCAGTTCTTC
NA,TRBJ2-1,TRBV5-1,NA,CASSPHTGGSYNEQFF,TGCGCCAGCAGCCCGCACACAGGAGGCTCCTACAATGAGCAGTTCTTC
NA,TRBJ1-5,TRBV27,TRBD1,CASSFLGQGDQPQHF,TGTGCCAGCAGTTTCCTGGGACAGGGTGATCAGCCCCAGCATTTT
NA,TRBJ2-1,TRBV5-6,NA,CASSFGRGGGNEQFF,TGTGCCAGCAGCTTTGGTCGGGGAGGGGGCAATGAGCAGTTCTTC